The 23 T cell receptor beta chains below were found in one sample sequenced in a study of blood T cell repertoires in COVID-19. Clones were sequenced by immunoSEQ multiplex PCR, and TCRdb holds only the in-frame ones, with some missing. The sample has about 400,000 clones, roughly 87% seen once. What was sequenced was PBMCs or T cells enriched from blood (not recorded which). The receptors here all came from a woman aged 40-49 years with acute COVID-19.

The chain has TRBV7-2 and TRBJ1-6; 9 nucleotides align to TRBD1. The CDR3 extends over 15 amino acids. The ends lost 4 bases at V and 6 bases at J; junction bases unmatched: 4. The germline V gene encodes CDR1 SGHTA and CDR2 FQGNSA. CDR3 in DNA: TGTGCCAGCAGCTCCACAGGGGGCCGTAATTCACCCCTCCACTTT. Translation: CASSSTGGRNSPLHF. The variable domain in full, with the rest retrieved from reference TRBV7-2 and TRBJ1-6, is GAGVSQSPSNKVTEKGKDVELRCDPISGHTALYWYRQSLGQGLEFLIYFQGNSAPDKSGLPSDRFSAERTGGSVSTLTIQRTQQEDSAVYLCASSSTGGRNSPLHFGNGTRLTVT.

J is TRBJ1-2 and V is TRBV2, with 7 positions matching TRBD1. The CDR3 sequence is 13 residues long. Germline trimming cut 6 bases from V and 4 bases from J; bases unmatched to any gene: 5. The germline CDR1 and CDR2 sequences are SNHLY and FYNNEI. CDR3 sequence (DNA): TGTGCCAGCAGCAACAGGGGTGGCTATGGCTACACCTTC. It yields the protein CASSNRGGYGYTF.

The chain's CDR3 is CASSPSGGTGINEQFF. In DNA, the CDR3 is TGTGCCAGCAGCCCTTCGGGTGGGACAGGGATCAATGAGCAGTTCTTC. V usage is TRBV6-2 or TRBV6-3 and J usage is TRBJ2-1; 9 positions match TRBD1. The CDR3 sequence is 16 residues long. J lost 6 bases, V lost 6 bases, and 12 bases had no gene match. Germline-derived CDR1 and CDR2 are MNHEY and SVGEGT.

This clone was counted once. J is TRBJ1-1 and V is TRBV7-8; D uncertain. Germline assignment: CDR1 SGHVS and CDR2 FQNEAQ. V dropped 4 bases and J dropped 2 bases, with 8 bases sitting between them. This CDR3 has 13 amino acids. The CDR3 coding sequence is TGTGCCAGCAGCTGGACGGGAAACACTGAAGCTTTCTTT. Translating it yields CASSWTGNTEAFF. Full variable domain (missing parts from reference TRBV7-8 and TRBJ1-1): GAGVSQSPRYKVAKRGQDVALRCDPISGHVSLFWYQQALGQGPEFLTYFQNEAQLDKSGLPSDRFFAERPEGSVSTLKIQRTQQEDSAVYLCASSWTGNTEAFFGQGTRLTVV.

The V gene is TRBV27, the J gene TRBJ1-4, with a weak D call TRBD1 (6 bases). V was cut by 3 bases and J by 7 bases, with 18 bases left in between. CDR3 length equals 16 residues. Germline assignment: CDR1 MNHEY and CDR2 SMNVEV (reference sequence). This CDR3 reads CASSFSPGGPTEKLFF. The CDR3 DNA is TGTGCCAGCAGTTTCTCCCCCGGGGGGCCGACTGAAAAACTGTTTTTT. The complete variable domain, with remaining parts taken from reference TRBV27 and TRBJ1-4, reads EAQVTQNPRYLITVTGKKLTVTCSQNMNHEYMSWYRQDPGLGLRQIYYSMNVEVTDKGDVPEGYKVSRKEKRNFPLILESPSPNQTSLYFCASSFSPGGPTEKLFFGSGTQLSVL.

The CDR3 DNA sequence: TGCGCCAGCAGCTTGGAAGGCAGGGGTAGGGACGGCTACACCTTC. Translating gives CASSLEGRGRDGYTF. J is TRBJ1-2 and V is TRBV5-1, with D possibly matching TRBD1 (6 bases). Trimming removed 0 bases from V and 8 bases from J, with 17 bases in between. The CDR3 is made up of 15 amino acids. Germline CDR1 reads SGHRS; CDR2 reads YFSETQ.

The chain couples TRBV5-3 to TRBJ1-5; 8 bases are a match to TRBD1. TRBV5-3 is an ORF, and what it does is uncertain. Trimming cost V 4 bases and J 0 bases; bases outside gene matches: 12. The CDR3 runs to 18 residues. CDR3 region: CARSGGTGWNYSNQPQHF. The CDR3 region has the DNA TGTGCCAGAAGCGGAGGGACAGGATGGAATTATAGCAATCAGCCCCAGCATTTT.

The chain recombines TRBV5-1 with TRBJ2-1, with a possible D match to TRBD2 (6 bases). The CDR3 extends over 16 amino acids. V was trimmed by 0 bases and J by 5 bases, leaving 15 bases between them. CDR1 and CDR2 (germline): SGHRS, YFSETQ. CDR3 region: CASSLGTAGGNNEQFF. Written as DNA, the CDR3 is TGCGCCAGCAGCTTGGGCACAGCTGGGGGGAACAATGAGCAGTTCTTC.

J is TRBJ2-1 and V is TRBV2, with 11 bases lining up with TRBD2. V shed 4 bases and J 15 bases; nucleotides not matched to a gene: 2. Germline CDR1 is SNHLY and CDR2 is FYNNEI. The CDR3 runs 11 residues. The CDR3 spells CASSGLAGGFF. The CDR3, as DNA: TGTGCCAGCAGTGGGCTAGCGGGGGGGTTCTTC.

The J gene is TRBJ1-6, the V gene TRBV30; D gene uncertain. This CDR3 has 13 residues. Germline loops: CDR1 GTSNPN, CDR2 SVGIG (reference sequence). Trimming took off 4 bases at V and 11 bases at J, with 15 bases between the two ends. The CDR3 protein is CAWNGGLRTPLHF. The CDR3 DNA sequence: TGTGCCTGGAATGGCGGGTTGAGGACACCCCTCCACTTT.

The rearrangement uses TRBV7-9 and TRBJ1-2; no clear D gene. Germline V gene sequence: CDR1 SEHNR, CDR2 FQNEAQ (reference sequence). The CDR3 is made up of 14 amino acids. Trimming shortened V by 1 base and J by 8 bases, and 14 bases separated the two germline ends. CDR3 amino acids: CASSLGVMREGYTF. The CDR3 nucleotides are TGTGCCAGCAGCTTAGGGGTCATGCGGGAAGGCTACACCTTC.

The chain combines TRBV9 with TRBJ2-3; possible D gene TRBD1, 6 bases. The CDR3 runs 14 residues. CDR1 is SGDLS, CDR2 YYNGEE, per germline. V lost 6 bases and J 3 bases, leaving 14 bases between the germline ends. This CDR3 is CASNPLQGTDTQYF. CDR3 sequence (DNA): TGTGCCAGCAACCCCCTACAGGGAACAGATACGCAGTATTTT.

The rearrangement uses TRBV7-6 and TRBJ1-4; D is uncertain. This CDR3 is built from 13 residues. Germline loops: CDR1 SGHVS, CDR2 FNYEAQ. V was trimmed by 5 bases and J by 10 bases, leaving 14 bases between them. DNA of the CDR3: TGTGCCAGCAGCCAAGACGGGCGGGGAAAACTGTTTTTT. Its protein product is CASSQDGRGKLFF.

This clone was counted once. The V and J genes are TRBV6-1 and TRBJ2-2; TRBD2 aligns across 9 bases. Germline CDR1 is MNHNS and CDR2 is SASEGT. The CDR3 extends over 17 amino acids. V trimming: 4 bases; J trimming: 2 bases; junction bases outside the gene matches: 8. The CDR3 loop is CASSAGLAGANTGELFF. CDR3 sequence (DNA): TGTGCCAGCAGTGCGGGTTTAGCGGGGGCCAACACCGGGGAGCTGTTTTTT.

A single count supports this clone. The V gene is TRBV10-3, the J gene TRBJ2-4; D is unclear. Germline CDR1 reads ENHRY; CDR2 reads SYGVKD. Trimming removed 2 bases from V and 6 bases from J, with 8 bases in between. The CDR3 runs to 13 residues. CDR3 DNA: TGTGCCATCAGTGAGGATACAAGAAACATTCAGTACTTC. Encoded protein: CAISEDTRNIQYF.

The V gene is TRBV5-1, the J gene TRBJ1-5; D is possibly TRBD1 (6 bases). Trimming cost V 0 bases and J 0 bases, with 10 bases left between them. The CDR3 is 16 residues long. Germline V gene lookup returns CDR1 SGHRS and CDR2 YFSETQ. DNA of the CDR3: TGCGCCAGCAGCTTGGAGGGGGACCATAGCAATCAGCCCCAGCATTTT. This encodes CASSLEGDHSNQPQHF.

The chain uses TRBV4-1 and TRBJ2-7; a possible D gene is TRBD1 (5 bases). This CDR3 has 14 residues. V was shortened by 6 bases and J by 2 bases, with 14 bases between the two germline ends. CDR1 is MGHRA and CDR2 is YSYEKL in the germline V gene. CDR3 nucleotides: TGCGCCAGCAGTGCTCCGGACAATCCCTACGAGCAGTACTTC. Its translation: CASSAPDNPYEQYF.

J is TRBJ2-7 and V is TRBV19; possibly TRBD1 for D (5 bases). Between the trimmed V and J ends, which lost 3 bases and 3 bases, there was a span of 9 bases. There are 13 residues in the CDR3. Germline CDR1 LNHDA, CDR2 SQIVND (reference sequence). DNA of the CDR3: TGTGCCAGTAGTATCCAGGGCGACTACGAGCAGTACTTC. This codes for CASSIQGDYEQYF. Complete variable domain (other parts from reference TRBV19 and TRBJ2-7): DGGITQSPKYLFRKEGQNVTLSCEQNLNHDAMYWYRQDPGQGLRLIYYSQIVNDFQKGDIAEGYSVSREKKESFPLTVTSAQKNPTAFYLCASSIQGDYEQYFGPGTRLTVT.

The CDR3 loop reads CASSLSTGGHSGNTIYF. CDR3 DNA sequence: TGTGCCAGCAGCCTCTCGACAGGGGGCCACTCTGGAAACACCATATATTTT. The chain uses TRBV3-1 (or the pseudogene TRBV3-2) and TRBJ1-3; 10 bases match TRBD1. CDR1 and CDR2 from the germline V gene are LGHDT and YNNKEL (reference sequence). V shed 4 bases, J shed 0 bases, and the junction held 6 bases outside the gene matches. The CDR3 totals 17 residues.

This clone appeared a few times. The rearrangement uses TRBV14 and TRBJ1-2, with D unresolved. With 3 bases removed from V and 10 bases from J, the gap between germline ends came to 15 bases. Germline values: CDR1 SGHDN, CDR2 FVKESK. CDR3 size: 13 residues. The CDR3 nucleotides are TGTGCCAGCAGCCAGAACTACCGCTCACACTACACCTTC. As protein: CASSQNYRSHYTF.

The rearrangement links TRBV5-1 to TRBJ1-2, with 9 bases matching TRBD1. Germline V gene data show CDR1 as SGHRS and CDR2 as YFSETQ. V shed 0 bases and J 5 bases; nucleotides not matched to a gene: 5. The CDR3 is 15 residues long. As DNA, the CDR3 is TGCGCCAGCAGCTTGGTACAGGGGGCGCCTTATGGCTACACCTTC. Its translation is CASSLVQGAPYGYTF.

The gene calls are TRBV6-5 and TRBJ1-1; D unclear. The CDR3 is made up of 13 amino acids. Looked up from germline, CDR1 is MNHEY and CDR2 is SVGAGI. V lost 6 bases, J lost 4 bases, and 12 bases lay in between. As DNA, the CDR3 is TGTGCCAGCAGCCCCGAGGTAGGCACTGAAGCTTTCTTT. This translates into CASSPEVGTEAFF.

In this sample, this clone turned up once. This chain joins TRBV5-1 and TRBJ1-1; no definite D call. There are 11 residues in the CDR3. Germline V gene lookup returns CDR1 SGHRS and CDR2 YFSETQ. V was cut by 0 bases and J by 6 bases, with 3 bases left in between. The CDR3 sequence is CASSLAAEAFF. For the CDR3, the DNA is TGCGCCAGCAGCTTGGCGGCTGAAGCTTTCTTT.